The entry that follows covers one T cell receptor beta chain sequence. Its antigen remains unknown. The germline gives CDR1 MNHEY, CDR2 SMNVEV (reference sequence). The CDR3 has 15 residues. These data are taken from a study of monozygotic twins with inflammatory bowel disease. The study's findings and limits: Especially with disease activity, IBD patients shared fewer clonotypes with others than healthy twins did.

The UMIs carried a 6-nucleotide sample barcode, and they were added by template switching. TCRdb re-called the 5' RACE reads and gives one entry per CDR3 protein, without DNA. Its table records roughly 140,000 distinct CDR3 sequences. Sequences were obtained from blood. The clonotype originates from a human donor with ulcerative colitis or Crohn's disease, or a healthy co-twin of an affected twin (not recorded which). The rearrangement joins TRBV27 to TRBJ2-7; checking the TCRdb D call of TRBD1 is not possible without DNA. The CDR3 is CASRWDRGNPYEQYF.